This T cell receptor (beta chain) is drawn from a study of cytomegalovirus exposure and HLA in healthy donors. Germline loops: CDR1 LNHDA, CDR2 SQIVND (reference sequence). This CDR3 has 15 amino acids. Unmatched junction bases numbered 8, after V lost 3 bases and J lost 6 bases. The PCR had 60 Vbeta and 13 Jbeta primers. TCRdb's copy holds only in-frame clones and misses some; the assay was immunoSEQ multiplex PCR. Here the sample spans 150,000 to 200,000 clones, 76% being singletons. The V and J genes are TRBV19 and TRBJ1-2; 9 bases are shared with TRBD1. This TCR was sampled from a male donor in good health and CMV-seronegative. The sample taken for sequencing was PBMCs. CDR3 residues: CASSILTGGYDGYTF. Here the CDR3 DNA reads TGTGCCAGTAGTATCCTTACAGGGGGCTATGATGGCTACACCTTC.